This passage covers 27 T cell receptor beta chains from one sample sequenced in a study of blood T cell repertoires in COVID-19. Here immunoSEQ multiplex PCR was the method, and the copy in TCRdb shows in-frame clones only, minus some. The top ten clones hold 6% to 7.5% of a sample with over 300,000 clones, around 91% of them seen once. The specimen sequenced was peripheral blood. The receptors shown here come from a man between 18 and 29 years old with active or convalescent COVID-19.

The V call is TRBV28, the J call TRBJ2-1; 7 nucleotides align to TRBD2. V shed 2 bases, J shed 0 bases, and the junction held 1 base outside the gene matches. Germline CDR1 MDHEN, CDR2 SYDVKM. The CDR3 sequence is 15 residues long. Here the CDR3 reads CASSLGGGSYNEQFF. The DNA for the CDR3 is TGTGCCAGCAGTTTAGGGGGGGGCTCCTACAATGAGCAGTTCTTC. The whole variable domain, remainder taken from reference TRBV28 and TRBJ2-1, is DVKVTQSSRYLVKRTGEKVFLECVQDMDHENMFWYRQDPGLGLRLIYFSYDVKMKEKGDIPEGYSVSREKKERFSLILESASTNQTSMYLCASSLGGGSYNEQFFGPGTRLTVL.

This clone was recorded only once. The rearrangement links TRBV5-5 to TRBJ1-4; weak D call: TRBD1 (6 bases). CDR3 length: 14 amino acids. Trimming left V 7 bases short and J 5 bases short, with 15 bases between. Germline lookup yields CDR1 SGHKS and CDR2 YYEKEE (reference sequence). CDR3 region: CASGDRSGNEKLFF. The CDR3 nucleotides are TGTGCCAGCGGTGACAGGTCTGGGAATGAAAAACTGTTTTTT.

The genes are TRBV5-5 and TRBJ2-1, with TRBD2 matching 7 bases. With V trimmed by 3 bases and J by 4 bases, 4 bases remained unmatched. Germline V lookup: CDR1 SGHKS, CDR2 YYEKEE (reference sequence). The CDR3 has 14 residues. CDR3 region: CASSSLRGYNEQFF. DNA for the CDR3: TGTGCCAGCAGCTCCCTGCGGGGGTACAATGAGCAGTTCTTC. The variable domain in full, completed from reference TRBV5-5 and TRBJ2-1, reads DAGVTQSPTHLIKTRGQQVTLRCSPISGHKSVSWYQQVLGQGPQFIFQYYEKEERGRGNFPDRFSARQFPNYSSELNVNALLLGDSALYLCASSSLRGYNEQFFGPGTRLTVL.

The genes are TRBV7-7 and TRBJ2-5; perhaps TRBD2 as D (6 bases). The CDR3 has 15 residues. Germline CDR1 SSHAT, CDR2 FNYEAQ (reference sequence). Trimming removed 5 bases from V and 2 bases from J, with 15 bases in between. The CDR3 loop is CASSARGGVQETQYF. The DNA for the CDR3 is TGTGCCAGCAGCGCCCGTGGCGGGGTTCAAGAGACCCAGTACTTC.

The chain links TRBV3-1 (or the pseudogene TRBV3-2) to TRBJ2-7, with D possibly matching TRBD2 (6 bases). The V gene lost 4 bases and the J gene lost 1 base, with 14 bases spanning the gap. There are 15 residues in the CDR3. The germline V gene encodes CDR1 LGHDT and CDR2 YNNKEL (reference sequence). CDR3 region: CASSPGVAESYEQYF. The CDR3 region has the DNA TGTGCCAGCAGCCCGGGGGTGGCGGAATCCTACGAGCAGTACTTC.

This chain links TRBV6-2 or TRBV6-3 with TRBJ2-1; 11 positions match TRBD2. There are 15 residues in the CDR3. With 6 bases clipped from V and 12 bases from J, the junction kept 13 bases outside the gene matches. Per the germline V gene, CDR1 is MNHEY and CDR2 is SVGEGT. CDR3 coding DNA: TGTGCCAGCAGCCTCAAGACTAGCGGGACCCGGGGGCAGTTCTTC. Translated: CASSLKTSGTRGQFF.

The genes are TRBV6-5 and TRBJ1-5, with D possibly TRBD1 on 5 matching bases. Trimming took 6 bases from V and 0 from J, leaving 12 bases between them. Germline V gives CDR1 MNHEY, CDR2 SVGAGI. This CDR3 region has 15 residues. In nucleotides, the CDR3 is TGTGCCAGCAGGTTAGGACAATATAGCAATCAGCCCCAGCATTTT. Its protein is CASRLGQYSNQPQHF.

DNA for the CDR3: TGTGCCAGCAGCTCCGAGGGACTAGCGGTCTACAATGAGCAGTTCTTC. It translates to CASSSEGLAVYNEQFF. The chain has TRBV7-3 and TRBJ2-1, with 11 nucleotides matching TRBD2. The germline V gene encodes CDR1 SGHTA and CDR2 FQGTGA. With 4 bases clipped from V and 3 bases from J, the junction kept 5 bases outside the gene matches. CDR3 length: 16 residues.

V usage is TRBV6-5 and J usage is TRBJ2-7, with D tentatively TRBD1 (6 bases). CDR3 length: 15 amino acids. Trimming left V 6 bases short and J 12 bases short, with 27 bases between. Germline CDR1 reads MNHEY; CDR2 reads SVGAGI. The DNA for the CDR3 is TGTGCCAGCAGAAAAAGCCACGGACAGCCTACCACTGGGTACTTC. This translates into CASRKSHGQPTTGYF.

This clone was detected only once. The J gene is TRBJ1-6, the V gene TRBV6-5; no reliable D call. With 8 bases removed from V and 0 bases from J, the gap between germline ends came to 11 bases. CDR1 and CDR2 from the germline V gene are MNHEY and SVGAGI. The CDR3 runs to 15 residues. The DNA of the CDR3 is TGTGCCAGCGTTACCCCGAGCTCCTATAATTCACCCCTCCACTTT. This gives the protein CASVTPSSYNSPLHF.

This rearrangement joins TRBV27 to TRBJ1-5; possibly TRBD1 for D (5 bases). In germline, CDR1 is MNHEY, CDR2 SMNVEV (reference sequence). The germline V and J ends were trimmed by 6 bases and 5 bases, with 17 bases remaining between them. The CDR3 totals 15 residues. For the CDR3, the DNA is TGTGCCAGCAGCCACGGGGGAGGTTCAGATCAGCCCCAGCATTTT. Protein sequence: CASSHGGGSDQPQHF.

The chain links TRBV11-3 to TRBJ1-2; TRBD1 agrees at 9 bases. Germline V gene lookup returns CDR1 SGHNT and CDR2 YENEEA. This CDR3 contains 17 residues. V was clipped by 4 bases and J by 1 base; unmatched bases: 10. The CDR3 reads CASSYTGQGSFNYGYTF. CDR3 in DNA: TGTGCCAGCAGCTACACGGGACAGGGTTCCTTTAACTATGGCTACACCTTC.

The count of this clone is one. The J gene is TRBJ1-1, the V gene TRBV6-5; a possible D gene is TRBD1 (5 bases). V was pared by 4 bases and J by 6 bases, with 15 bases between. This CDR3 spans 14 amino acids. Germline V lookup: CDR1 MNHEY, CDR2 SVGAGI. The CDR3 region has the DNA TGTGCCAGCAGTTTTTCGGGACCGGGGGCTGAAGCTTTCTTT. This sequence encodes CASSFSGPGAEAFF.

Here the CDR3 DNA reads TGTGCCAGCAGTTACTCTTTGGACAGGGGTACTGAAGCTTTCTTT. This translates into CASSYSLDRGTEAFF. The V and J genes are TRBV6-2 or TRBV6-3 and TRBJ1-1, with 9 positions matching TRBD1. The CDR3 consists of 15 residues. The J segment lost 5 bases and the V segment lost 0 bases, leaving 4 bases of the junction unmatched. Germline CDR1 MNHEY, CDR2 SVGEGT.

The chain employs TRBV5-1 and TRBJ1-1; D is unclear. CDR3 length: 13 amino acids. Germline CDR1 is SGHRS and CDR2 is YFSETQ. Between the trimmed V and J ends, which lost 4 bases and 4 bases, there was a span of 11 bases. The CDR3 sequence: CASSDSVPTEAFF. DNA for the CDR3: TGCGCCAGCAGCGATAGTGTCCCCACTGAAGCTTTCTTT.

This sequence joins TRBV11-3 and TRBJ2-3; D call uncertain. The CDR3 totals 15 residues. Trimming took off 1 base at V and 0 bases at J, with 8 bases between the two ends. Germline CDR1 reads SGHNT; CDR2 reads YENEEA. The CDR3 spells CASSLGQASTDTQYF. CDR3 DNA: TGTGCCAGCAGCTTAGGTCAAGCTAGCACAGATACGCAGTATTTT.

The gene calls are TRBV10-3 and TRBJ1-1, with 10 positions matching TRBD1. The CDR3 length is 18 residues. Germline V gene lookup returns CDR1 ENHRY and CDR2 SYGVKD. After removal of 2 bases from V and 5 bases from J, the junction contained 14 bases not matched to a gene. The CDR3 region is CAISERSRTGGEGTEAFF. The CDR3 DNA reads TGTGCCATCAGTGAGAGGTCCAGGACAGGGGGAGAGGGTACTGAAGCTTTCTTT.

The chain links TRBV6-5 to TRBJ1-2; the D is unclear. V was cut by 2 bases and J by 2 bases, with 9 bases left in between. Germline values: CDR1 MNHEY, CDR2 SVGAGI. The CDR3 length is 14 residues. The chain's CDR3 is CASSYLPGNYGYTF. As DNA, the CDR3 is TGTGCCAGCAGTTACCTCCCTGGCAACTATGGCTACACCTTC.

For this clone: The same CDR3 can be traced to other DNA sequences in this sample. This sequence joins TRBV4-3 and TRBJ1-1; TRBD1 is a possible D gene (5 bases). This CDR3 spans 13 amino acids. The germline V gene encodes CDR1 LGHNA and CDR2 YSLEER. V was pared by 2 bases and J by 1 base, with 5 bases between. CDR3 nucleotide sequence: TGCGCCAGCAGCCAAACAGGGAACACTGAAGCTTTCTTT. It codes for CASSQTGNTEAFF.

A remark on this clone: Its ends do not fully match the called genes, so a read error is possible. In DNA, the CDR3 is TGTGCCAGCAGTTACTCGACAGTCCCTGGGGCCAACGTGCTGACTTTC. This gives the protein CASSYSTVPGANVLTF. V gene TRBV6-5 combines with J gene TRBJ2-6; TRBD1 is a possible D gene (5 bases). Germline values: CDR1 MNHEY, CDR2 SVGAGI. The CDR3 has 16 amino acids.

This chain links TRBV11-1 with TRBJ1-2, with 8 bases that match TRBD1. Germline values: CDR1 SGHAT, CDR2 FQDESV (reference sequence). V lost 5 bases to trimming and J lost 4 bases; unmatched junction nucleotides: 3. This CDR3 comprises 13 residues. This CDR3 is CASSRTGFYGYTF. As DNA, the CDR3 is TGTGCCAGCAGCCGGACAGGGTTCTATGGCTACACCTTC. Full variable domain (rest looked up from reference TRBV11-1 and TRBJ1-2): EAEVAQSPRYKITEKSQAVAFWCDPISGHATLYWYRQILGQGPELLVQFQDESVVDDSQLPKDRFSAERLKGVDSTLKIQPAELGDSAMYLCASSRTGFYGYTFGSGTRLTVV.

The J gene is TRBJ1-5, the V gene TRBV12-3 or TRBV12-4; no clear D. CDR3 size: 13 residues. With 2 bases removed from V and 6 bases from J, the gap between germline ends came to 8 bases. CDR3 protein: CASSLTFTQPQHF. CDR3 bases: TGTGCCAGCAGTTTAACATTTACTCAGCCCCAGCATTTT.

The count of this clone is one. The genes are TRBV7-2 and TRBJ2-7; TRBD1 is a possible D gene (6 bases). Germline V gene lookup returns CDR1 SGHTA and CDR2 FQGNSA. The CDR3 has 14 residues. The ends were cut back, 7 bases at V and 3 bases at J, with 16 bases in the middle. CDR3 sequence: CASTQQGRGYEQYF. The CDR3 DNA reads TGTGCCAGCACCCAACAAGGCAGGGGCTACGAGCAGTACTTC.

Here the CDR3 DNA reads TGTGCCAGCAGAGAATGGACATTCTCCTACGAGCAGTACTTC. Translated, it gives CASREWTFSYEQYF. The chain carries TRBV11-2 and TRBJ2-7, with D perhaps matching TRBD1 (5 bases). This CDR3 is built from 14 residues. V shed 6 bases and J shed 0 bases, with 12 bases lying between them. Germline lookup yields CDR1 SGHAT and CDR2 FQNNGV. Complete variable domain (other parts from reference TRBV11-2 and TRBJ2-7): EAGVAQSPRYKIIEKRQSVAFWCNPISGHATLYWYQQILGQGPKLLIQFQNNGVVDDSQLPKDRFSAERLKGVDSTLKIQPAKLEDSAVYLCASREWTFSYEQYFGPGTRLTVT.

This clone was found a few times. V and J are TRBV7-3 and TRBJ1-2; perhaps TRBD1 as D (5 bases). CDR3 length: 14 amino acids. V dropped 0 bases and J dropped 6 bases, with 11 bases sitting between them. In germline, CDR1 is SGHTA, CDR2 FQGTGA. The CDR3 loop reads CASSLTHRPNGYTF. The CDR3 DNA sequence: TGTGCCAGCAGCTTAACGCACAGGCCCAATGGCTACACCTTC.

The gene calls are TRBV5-1 and TRBJ2-2, with no clear D. V gave up 0 bases and J gave up 8 bases, with 5 bases separating them. Germline V lookup: CDR1 SGHRS, CDR2 YFSETQ. The CDR3 is 12 residues long. CDR3 protein: CASSLGRGELFF. The DNA for the CDR3 is TGCGCCAGCAGCTTGGGTCGGGGGGAGCTGTTTTTT.

Comment on this clone: One end of the junction fails to match germline, which may point to a read error. The genes are TRBV28 and TRBJ2-1; D gene ambiguous. Germline assignment: CDR1 MDHEN and CDR2 SYDVKM. This CDR3 comprises 13 residues. The CDR3 loop is CASSSTLVNEHFF. CDR3 in DNA: TGTGCCAGCAGTTCAACCCTCGTGAATGAGCATTTCTTC.